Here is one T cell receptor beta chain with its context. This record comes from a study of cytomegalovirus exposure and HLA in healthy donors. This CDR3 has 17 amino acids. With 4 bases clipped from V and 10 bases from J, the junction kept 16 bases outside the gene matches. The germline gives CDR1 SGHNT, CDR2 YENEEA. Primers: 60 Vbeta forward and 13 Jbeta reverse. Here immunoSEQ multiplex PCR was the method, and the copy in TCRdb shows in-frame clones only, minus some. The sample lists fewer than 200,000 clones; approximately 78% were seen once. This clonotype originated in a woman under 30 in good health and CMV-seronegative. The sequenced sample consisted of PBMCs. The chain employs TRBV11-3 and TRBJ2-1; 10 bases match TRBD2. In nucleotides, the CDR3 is TGTGCCAGCAGCTCCTCTACTAGCGGGGCTCGTCGGGGGGAGCAGTTCTTC. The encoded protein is CASSSSTSGARRGEQFF.